The 19 T cell receptor beta chains presented below share a single source sample, sequenced in a study of blood T cell repertoires in COVID-19. Sequencing used immunoSEQ multiplex PCR; TCRdb keeps in-frame clones, though not all of them. The sample lists about 43,000 clones; less than 90% were seen once. The sequenced sample consisted of peripheral blood. The receptor source for this set is a human donor in a cohort sampled during active COVID-19.

The chain carries TRBV11-3 and TRBJ2-1; D gene unclear. The CDR3 is made up of 12 amino acids. Per germline, CDR1 SGHNT and CDR2 YENEEA. Trimming took 5 bases from V and 6 from J, leaving 8 bases between them. CDR3 bases: TGTGCCAGCAGCCCTGACACCAATGAGCAGTTCTTC. This translates into CASSPDTNEQFF.

Only a few counts were recorded for this clone. V gene TRBV28 combines with J gene TRBJ1-6, with D possibly TRBD1 on 5 matching bases. Trimming left V 6 bases short and J 2 bases short, with 8 bases between. Germline CDR1 and CDR2: MDHEN and SYDVKM. The CDR3 has 14 amino acids. The CDR3 region is CASSWGPYNSPLHF. CDR3 nucleotides: TGTGCCAGCAGCTGGGGCCCCTATAATTCACCCCTCCACTTT.

The gene calls are TRBV19 and TRBJ2-3; the D gene is possibly TRBD1 (6 bases). The germline gives CDR1 LNHDA, CDR2 SQIVND (reference sequence). Trimming pared 7 bases from V and 0 bases from J, leaving 14 bases between. There are 15 residues in the CDR3. CDR3 in DNA: TGTGCCAGTACCCCGTGGGGGACAAGCACAGATACGCAGTATTTT. This sequence encodes CASTPWGTSTDTQYF. The variable domain in full, with the rest retrieved from reference TRBV19 and TRBJ2-3, is DGGITQSPKYLFRKEGQNVTLSCEQNLNHDAMYWYRQDPGQGLRLIYYSQIVNDFQKGDIAEGYSVSREKKESFPLTVTSAQKNPTAFYLCASTPWGTSTDTQYFGPGTRLTVL.

V is TRBV29-1 and J is TRBJ1-1; 7 nucleotides agree with TRBD1. The V gene's germline CDR1 is SQVTM and CDR2 ANQGSEA. V lost 7 bases to trimming and J lost 0 bases; unmatched junction nucleotides: 2. The CDR3 has 12 amino acids. CDR3 coding DNA: TGCAGCGGACAGGGCTTGAACACTGAAGCTTTCTTT. Amino acids: CSGQGLNTEAFF.

This clone came up a few times. The chain joins TRBV18 to TRBJ1-1, with a weak D call TRBD1 (5 bases). The CDR3 consists of 14 residues. CDR1 and CDR2 (germline): KGHSH, LQKENI. Trimming left V 4 bases short and J 7 bases short, with 16 bases between. The CDR3 nucleotides are TGTGCCAGCTCACTTGATACGGGGGGGAGTGAAGCTTTCTTT. Encoded protein: CASSLDTGGSEAFF.

With respect to this clone: At one boundary the junction diverges from the germline segment, which might be a read error. The V call is TRBV2, the J call TRBJ2-7; D is undetermined. The CDR3 covers 13 residues. Germline loops: CDR1 SNHLY, CDR2 FYNNEI. CDR3 residues: CASSEFTPPHLDF. The DNA of the CDR3 is TGTGCCAGCAGTGAATTCACACCGCCACATCTCGACTTC.

This clone turned up a few times. The V and J genes are TRBV9 and TRBJ2-5; tentatively, D is TRBD2 (6 bases). The CDR3 is 18 residues long. V gave up 2 bases and J gave up 2 bases, with 22 bases separating them. Per the germline V gene, CDR1 is SGDLS and CDR2 is YYNGEE. CDR3 DNA sequence: TGTGCCAGCAGCGTTGGGATTTCTGGGTCCGGGAGACAAGAGACCCAGTACTTC. This codes for CASSVGISGSGRQETQYF.

The J gene is TRBJ2-1, the V gene TRBV24-1, with 9 bases aligning to TRBD2. With 8 bases clipped from V and 8 bases from J, the junction kept 9 bases outside the gene matches. This CDR3 comprises 14 residues. Per germline, CDR1 KGHDR and CDR2 SFDVKD. CDR3 protein: CATTSGGLDDEQFF. In nucleotides, the CDR3 is TGTGCCACCACAAGCGGGGGGCTCGACGATGAGCAGTTCTTC.

The chain joins TRBV9 to TRBJ2-5; D not certain. The V end lost 2 bases, the J end lost 1 base, and 12 bases lay between the germline ends. Germline V CDR1 and CDR2: SGDLS, YYNGEE. The CDR3 runs to 15 residues. CDR3 sequence reads: CASSVLDGSQETQYF. DNA of the CDR3: TGTGCCAGCAGCGTCCTAGACGGAAGCCAAGAGACCCAGTACTTC. The full variable domain, in which reference TRBV9 and TRBJ2-5 provide the parts outside the CDR3, is DSGVTQTPKHLITATGQRVTLRCSPRSGDLSVYWYQQSLDQGLQFLIQYYNGEERAKGNILERFSAQQFPDLHSELNLSSLELGDSALYFCASSVLDGSQETQYFGPGTRLLVL.

V gene TRBV18 combines with J gene TRBJ2-2; 9 positions match TRBD1. Germline values: CDR1 KGHSH, CDR2 LQKENI. This CDR3 region has 15 residues. After removal of 3 bases from V and 5 bases from J, the junction contained 4 bases not matched to a gene. The CDR3: CASSPADRGTGELFF. In nucleotides, the CDR3 is TGTGCCAGCTCACCGGCTGACAGGGGGACCGGGGAGCTGTTTTTT.

This clone appeared a single time. This chain links TRBV5-4 with TRBJ1-3; D may be TRBD1 (6 bases). CDR1 SGHNT and CDR2 YYREEE come from the germline V gene (reference sequence). The CDR3 covers 15 residues. Trimming took off 0 bases at V and 0 bases at J, with 7 bases between the two ends. The CDR3 region is CASSLDRASGNTIYF. CDR3 DNA sequence: TGTGCCAGCAGCTTGGACAGGGCCTCTGGAAACACCATATATTTT.

CDR3 sequence: CASSEALQGRFTEAFF. CDR3 in DNA: TGTGCCAGCAGTGAAGCGCTTCAGGGGCGTTTCACTGAAGCTTTCTTT. The V and J genes are TRBV2 and TRBJ1-1, with D perhaps TRBD1 (6 bases). V was cut by 0 bases and J by 4 bases, with 15 bases left in between. Germline lookup yields CDR1 SNHLY and CDR2 FYNNEI. This CDR3 has 16 amino acids.

Worth noting for this clone: The same CDR3 also results from other DNA sequences found in this sample. The J gene is TRBJ1-1, the V gene TRBV18, with D possibly being TRBD1 (6 bases). Per germline, CDR1 KGHSH and CDR2 LQKENI. The CDR3 loop spans 14 amino acids. The germline V and J ends were trimmed by 3 bases and 3 bases, with 11 bases remaining between them. CDR3 sequence: CASSPQGRDTEAFF. CDR3 DNA: TGTGCCAGCTCACCGCAGGGGAGGGACACTGAAGCTTTCTTT. The full variable domain, its missing parts supplied by reference TRBV18 and TRBJ1-1, is NAGVMQNPRHLVRRRGQEARLRCSPMKGHSHVYWYRQLPEEGLKFMVYLQKENIIDESGMPKERFSAEFPKEGPSILRIQQVVRGDSAAYFCASSPQGRDTEAFFGQGTRLTVV.

This chain links TRBV19 with TRBJ1-2; 8 bases line up with TRBD1. The V gene's germline CDR1 is LNHDA and CDR2 SQIVND (reference sequence). V lost 2 bases and J lost 2; bases outside the gene matches: 4. The CDR3 runs to 15 residues. In DNA, the CDR3 is TGTGCCAGTAGTATATTCCCAGGGGGCAACTATGGCTACACCTTC. This translates into CASSIFPGGNYGYTF.

V usage is TRBV5-4 and J usage is TRBJ1-1; D ambiguous. V lost 5 bases and J 4 bases, leaving 12 bases between the germline ends. This CDR3 is built from 13 residues. Germline CDR1 is SGHNT and CDR2 is YYREEE (reference sequence). CDR3 nucleotide sequence: TGTGCCAGCAGACCAGGAAGAGCCACTGAAGCTTTCTTT. Translating it yields CASRPGRATEAFF.

V is TRBV4-1 and J is TRBJ2-7, with D possibly matching TRBD1 (6 bases). Germline V gives CDR1 MGHRA, CDR2 YSYEKL. V was cut by 4 bases and J by 5 bases, with 21 bases left in between. The CDR3 is 16 amino acids. The CDR3 sequence: CASSRSAAGAPNEQYF. Here the CDR3 DNA reads TGCGCCAGCAGCCGAAGCGCAGCAGGGGCGCCCAACGAGCAGTACTTC.

The rearrangement joins TRBV19 to TRBJ1-4; a possible D gene is TRBD1 (5 bases). The germline V gene has CDR1 LNHDA and CDR2 SQIVND (reference sequence). This CDR3 contains 15 residues. Deletions cut 1 base from V and 4 bases from J, with 10 bases between. The CDR3 reads CASSIGQPFNEKLFF. The CDR3 DNA reads as TGTGCCAGTAGTATAGGACAGCCGTTTAATGAAAAACTGTTTTTT.

The rearrangement uses TRBV2 and TRBJ1-2; possibly TRBD1 for D (6 bases). The CDR3 spans 13 residues. Germline V lookup: CDR1 SNHLY, CDR2 FYNNEI. V gave up 6 bases and J gave up 5 bases, with 13 bases separating them. CDR3 residues: CASRSDSRYGYTF. CDR3 nucleotides: TGTGCCAGCAGGTCGGACAGTCGATATGGCTACACCTTC.

The chain recombines TRBV7-9 with TRBJ2-7; maybe TRBD1 (6 bases). Germline CDR1 SEHNR, CDR2 FQNEAQ (reference sequence). V was cut by 6 bases and J by 6 bases, with 24 bases left in between. The length of the CDR3 is 16 residues. CDR3 region: CASSSGVGQGWLEQYF. CDR3 in DNA: TGTGCCAGCAGTTCAGGGGTCGGTCAGGGCTGGCTCGAGCAGTACTTC.